A single sample gave rise to the 4 T cell receptor beta chains below, sequenced in a study of blood T cell repertoires in COVID-19. Data came from immunoSEQ multiplex PCR; TCRdb stores just in-frame clones and leaves some out. The table lists about 140,000 clones, 60% to 85% of them singletons. The sample taken for sequencing was peripheral blood. These receptors all come from an elderly woman with active or convalescent COVID-19.

The rearrangement links TRBV18 to TRBJ2-1; 9 bases line up with TRBD1. This CDR3 comprises 15 residues. CDR1 and CDR2 from the germline V gene are KGHSH and LQKENI. The ends lost 3 bases at V and 9 bases at J; junction bases unmatched: 9. This chain's CDR3 is CASSPGGTGLAEQFF. The DNA for the CDR3 is TGTGCCAGCTCACCGGGCGGGACAGGGCTCGCTGAGCAGTTCTTC.

V and J are TRBV18 and TRBJ1-2; D ambiguous. The CDR3 has 15 residues. Trimming pared 2 bases from V and 2 bases from J, leaving 12 bases between. CDR1 KGHSH and CDR2 LQKENI come from the germline V gene. CDR3 protein: CASSPKALGNYGYTF. For the CDR3, the DNA is TGTGCCAGCTCACCAAAAGCTCTGGGCAACTATGGCTACACCTTC.

This clone has only one observation. The J gene is TRBJ2-7, the V gene TRBV23-1, with 8 bases lining up with TRBD1. TRBV23-1 is given ORF status, its function remaining uncertain. Losses at the gene ends were 4 bases for V and 3 bases for J; bases not matched to a gene: 11. The CDR3 runs 16 residues. Written as DNA, the CDR3 is TGCGCCAGCAGTCGCCCGACGGACAGGGAATTCTACGAGCAGTACTTC. Its translation: CASSRPTDREFYEQYF.

The chain has TRBV4-1 and TRBJ2-3; a weak D match, TRBD1 (6 bases). CDR1 is MGHRA, CDR2 YSYEKL, per germline. This CDR3 comprises 14 residues. The V end was cut by 5 bases, the J end by 2 bases, with 11 bases between. The CDR3 nucleotides are TGCGCCAGCAGCGACCGGGACAACACAGATACGCAGTATTTT. It encodes CASSDRDNTDTQYF.